Following are 6 T cell receptor beta chains from one sample sequenced in a study of blood T cell repertoires in COVID-19. The protocol was immunoSEQ multiplex PCR, while the TCRdb copy is restricted to in-frame clones and leaves out a portion. Among about 180,000 clones listed, 70% to 90% were seen once. Sequenced material: peripheral blood. These TCRs come from a man aged 50 or older with active or convalescent COVID-19.

This rearrangement joins TRBV5-1 to TRBJ2-5; D might be TRBD2 (6 bases). Germline V gene sequence: CDR1 SGHRS, CDR2 YFSETQ. Trimming took 4 bases from V and 1 from J, leaving 17 bases between them. The CDR3 covers 16 residues. The CDR3 sequence is CASSPGVHTAQETQYF. The CDR3 DNA reads as TGCGCCAGCAGCCCGGGGGTCCATACAGCCCAAGAGACCCAGTACTTC.

The genes are TRBV5-1 and TRBJ2-1, with 7 bases fitting TRBD2. CDR3 length: 17 amino acids. V was clipped by 3 bases and J by 6 bases; unmatched bases: 15. Germline-derived CDR1 and CDR2 are SGHRS and YFSETQ. CDR3 sequence: CASSWDASRLAPNEQFF. For the CDR3, the DNA is TGCGCCAGCAGCTGGGACGCCTCCAGACTAGCCCCCAATGAGCAGTTCTTC.

This clone was detected once. Other nucleotide sequences from this sample produce the same CDR3. The chain joins TRBV7-3 to TRBJ2-6, with 7 bases lining up with TRBD1. This CDR3 spans 16 amino acids. V lost 2 bases, J lost 3 bases, and 4 bases stayed unmatched. CDR1 SGHTA and CDR2 FQGTGA come from the germline V gene. The CDR3 reads CASSLEGASGANVLTF. Written as DNA, the CDR3 is TGTGCCAGCAGCTTAGAGGGGGCGAGTGGGGCCAACGTCCTGACTTTC.

The chain uses TRBV2 and TRBJ2-7; 8 bases agree with TRBD2. This CDR3 contains 15 residues. The V gene's germline CDR1 is SNHLY and CDR2 FYNNEI. V was pared by 1 base and J by 0 bases, with 2 bases of the junction left unmatched. CDR3 protein: CASSEGLAGSYEQYF. The CDR3 region has the DNA TGTGCCAGCAGTGAAGGTCTAGCGGGCTCCTACGAGCAGTACTTC.

The chain links TRBV6-2 or TRBV6-3 to TRBJ2-7; 7 bases map to TRBD2. In germline, CDR1 is MNHEY, CDR2 SVGEGT. This CDR3 is 17 amino acids long. Trimming removed 3 bases from V and 6 bases from J; junction bases left unmatched: 17. As DNA, the CDR3 is TGTGCCAGCAGTTATGACGCGGGGAGGGGAAATCGTGGCGAGCAGTACTTC. It yields the protein CASSYDAGRGNRGEQYF.

The V gene is TRBV9, the J gene TRBJ1-2, with TRBD1 matching over 7 bases. CDR1 is SGDLS, CDR2 YYNGEE, per germline. The trim removed 3 bases at V and 4 bases at J, leaving 12 bases unmatched. The CDR3 spans 16 residues. Here the CDR3 reads CASSAGPGTEVYGYTF. As DNA, the CDR3 is TGTGCCAGCAGCGCGGGACCCGGGACAGAAGTCTATGGCTACACCTTC.